The rows below give T cell receptor beta chains drawn from one sample of a study of cytotoxic CD8 clonotypes in ibrutinib-treated CLL. Assay: immunoSEQ multiplex PCR; the TCRdb copy retains only in-frame clones and omits some. The table has about 45,000 clones, 60% to 70% seen once; the top ten hold 20% to 25%. This specimen consisted of PBMCs, obtained after 24 months of ibrutinib treatment. The receptors here all came from a human donor with chronic lymphocytic leukemia. CDR3s include the opening cysteine and the closing phenylalanine or tryptophan. Fields, in order: clone size, J gene, D gene, CDR3 length, V gene, CDR3 protein, CDR3 DNA. D genes are given only for firm matches. Size is stated for part of the rows, as once, few or many counts, or as a class when the clone is expanded.

abundance: NA; j_gene: TRBJ2-1; d_gene: NA; len: 16; v_gene: TRBV5-1; CDR3aa: CASSLVRASSYNEQFF; CDR3nt: TGCGCCAGCAGTCTGGTGCGGGCAAGCTCCTACAATGAGCAGTTCTTC
abundance: NA; j_gene: TRBJ1-1; d_gene: TRBD1; len: 14; v_gene: TRBV6-5; CDR3aa: CASSYSGQVNEAFF; CDR3nt: TGTGCCAGCAGTTACTCAGGACAGGTCAATGAAGCTTTCTTT
abundance: few; j_gene: TRBJ1-6; d_gene: NA; len: 15; v_gene: TRBV4-1; CDR3aa: CASSQAHRATSPLHF; CDR3nt: TGCGCCAGCAGCCAAGCACACAGGGCTACATCACCCCTCCACTTT
abundance: NA; j_gene: TRBJ2-3; d_gene: NA; len: 16; v_gene: TRBV27; CDR3aa: CASSSPYRNREDTQYF; CDR3nt: TGTGCCAGCAGTTCCCCTTATAGAAATCGAGAGGATACGCAGTATTTT
abundance: NA; j_gene: TRBJ1-2; d_gene: NA; len: 14; v_gene: TRBV19; CDR3aa: CARVRGDSYYGYTF; CDR3nt: TGTGCCAGGGTCAGGGGAGATTCGTACTATGGCTACACCTTC
abundance: NA; j_gene: TRBJ1-2; d_gene: NA; len: 15; v_gene: TRBV18; CDR3aa: CASSRSLDSLYGYTF; CDR3nt: TGTGCCAGCTCTCGATCCCTCGACAGTCTCTATGGCTACACCTTC
abundance: NA; j_gene: TRBJ2-3; d_gene: NA; len: 14; v_gene: TRBV27; CDR3aa: CASSLNRVTDTQYF; CDR3nt: TGTGCCAGCAGTCTGAACAGGGTTACAGATACGCAGTATTTT
abundance: once; j_gene: TRBJ2-3; d_gene: TRBD2; len: 13; v_gene: TRBV29-1; CDR3aa: CSPGTSGTDTQYF; CDR3nt: TGCAGCCCGGGGACTAGCGGCACAGATACGCAGTATTTT
abundance: NA; j_gene: TRBJ2-1; d_gene: TRBD1; len: 16; v_gene: TRBV27; CDR3aa: CASSSPGTGYHNEQFF; CDR3nt: TGTGCCAGCAGTTCACCGGGGACAGGGTATCACAATGAGCAGTTCTTC
abundance: NA; j_gene: TRBJ1-5; d_gene: NA; len: 14; v_gene: TRBV10-3; CDR3aa: CAITPDRSNQPQHF; CDR3nt: TGTGCCATCACCCCTGACAGGAGCAATCAGCCCCAGCATTTT
abundance: NA; j_gene: TRBJ2-2; d_gene: TRBD2; len: 18; v_gene: TRBV9; CDR3aa: CASSFSPGGGANTGELFF; CDR3nt: TGTGCCAGCAGCTTCAGCCCCGGGGGGGGCGCGAACACCGGGGAGCTGTTTTTT
abundance: NA; j_gene: TRBJ1-6; d_gene: TRBD1; len: 14; v_gene: TRBV30; CDR3aa: CAWDPTGTNSPLHF; CDR3nt: TGTGCCTGGGACCCGACAGGGACAAATTCACCCCTCCACTTT
abundance: NA; j_gene: TRBJ1-5; d_gene: NA; len: 15; v_gene: TRBV5-8; CDR3aa: CASSLSGAMNQPQHF; CDR3nt: TGTGCCAGCAGCTTGTCGGGGGCGATGAATCAGCCCCAGCATTTT
abundance: NA; j_gene: TRBJ1-4; d_gene: TRBD1; len: 16; v_gene: TRBV5-1; CDR3aa: CASSLTTGGWNEKLFF; CDR3nt: TGCGCCAGCAGCTTAACGACAGGGGGCTGGAATGAAAAACTGTTTTTT
abundance: NA; j_gene: TRBJ2-7; d_gene: NA; len: 13; v_gene: TRBV7-9; CDR3aa: CASSLDPSGEQYF; CDR3nt: TGTGCCAGCAGCTTAGACCCTTCCGGGGAGCAGTACTTC
abundance: few; j_gene: TRBJ2-5; d_gene: TRBD1; len: 14; v_gene: TRBV5-1; CDR3aa: CASSLGRGTETQYF; CDR3nt: TGCGCCAGCAGCTTGGGCAGGGGGACGGAGACCCAGTACTTC
abundance: NA; j_gene: TRBJ2-7; d_gene: TRBD2; len: 17; v_gene: TRBV25-1; CDR3aa: CASSEYVSRGGTYEQYF; CDR3nt: TGTGCCAGCAGTGAATATGTCAGCCGGGGGGGAACCTACGAGCAGTACTTC
abundance: NA; j_gene: TRBJ1-2; d_gene: TRBD1; len: 15; v_gene: TRBV5-4; CDR3aa: CASSVTGAALEGYTF; CDR3nt: TGTGCCAGCAGCGTGACAGGGGCCGCACTCGAGGGCTACACCTTC
abundance: NA; j_gene: TRBJ2-7; d_gene: TRBD1; len: 11; v_gene: TRBV6-1; CDR3aa: CASSQGAEQYF; CDR3nt: TGTGCCAGCAGCCAGGGGGCCGAGCAGTACTTC